A single T cell receptor beta chain is shown here with its context. Its antigen is undetermined. The assay was immunoSEQ multiplex PCR, and TCRdb's table has in-frame clones only and misses some. Here the sample spans some 24,000 clones, around 68% being singletons. Looked up from germline, CDR1 is MNHEY and CDR2 is SMNVEV (reference sequence). Trimming left V 2 bases short and J 5 bases short, with 15 bases between. The CDR3 consists of 15 residues. Time point indicated: cycle 4 day 1 (C4D1), after more than five weeks of nivolumab. Relapse was seen in all patients after autologous stem cell transplantation, and brentuximab vedotin exposure was variable. Each best response was a complete response, a partial response or progressive disease. The sample comes from a study of PD-1 blockade in classical Hodgkin lymphoma. Study-wide results and limits: What drove the repertoire differences, possibly disease activity or prior therapy, has not been defined. Before treatment, complete responders showed about the same diversity as newly diagnosed patients.

The chain links TRBV27 to TRBJ1-2, with a tentative D call TRBD1 (6 bases). The TCR was taken from a human donor with classical Hodgkin lymphoma. Sequencing used peripheral blood mononuclear cells (PBMCs), obtained before the fourth cycle of nivolumab. The CDR3 coding sequence is TGTGCCAGCAGTTTAAAGGCAGGGGATGTTTATGGCTACACCTTC. This codes for CASSLKAGDVYGYTF.